The source of this T cell receptor beta chain is a study of neurological immune-mediated disorders. This clonotype was detected ten times or more. The germline gives CDR1 SEHNR, CDR2 FQNEAQ (reference sequence). Trimming at V came to 4 bases and at J to 2 bases, leaving 6 bases not matched to a gene. The CDR3 is made up of 16 amino acids. With 10-nucleotide random UMIs included, cDNA was synthesized by 5'RACE. TCRdb independently ran MiXCR on the 5' RACE reads; one entry per CDR3 protein. The sample carries roughly 60,000 distinct CDR3 sequences, approximately 10% recorded once. V gene TRBV7-9 combines with J gene TRBJ2-5; 11 bases are shared with TRBD2. Sample: PBMCs. This receptor was taken from a man in his sixties in good health. CDR3 bases: TGTGCCAGCAGCTCGCGACTAGCGGGACCTCAAGAGACCCAGTACTTC. It translates to CASSSRLAGPQETQYF.